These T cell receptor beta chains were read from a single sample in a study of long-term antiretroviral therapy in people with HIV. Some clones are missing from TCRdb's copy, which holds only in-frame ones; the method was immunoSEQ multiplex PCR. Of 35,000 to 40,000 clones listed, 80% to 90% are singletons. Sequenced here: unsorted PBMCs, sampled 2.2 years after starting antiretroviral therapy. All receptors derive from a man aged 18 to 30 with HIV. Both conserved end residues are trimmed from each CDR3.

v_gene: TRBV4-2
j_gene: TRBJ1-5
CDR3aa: ASSRQGINQPQH

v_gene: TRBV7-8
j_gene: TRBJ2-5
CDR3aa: ASSLGGQGWQETQY

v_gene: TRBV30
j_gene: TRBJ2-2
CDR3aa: AWRLGEKGHGELF

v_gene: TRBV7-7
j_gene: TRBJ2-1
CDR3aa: ASSLTSGGLEQF

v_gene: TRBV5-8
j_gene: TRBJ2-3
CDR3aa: ASSLFSPDTQY

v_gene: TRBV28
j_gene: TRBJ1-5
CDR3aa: ASSLPSSDQPQH

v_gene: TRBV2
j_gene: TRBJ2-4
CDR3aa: ASSESGGRVDIQY

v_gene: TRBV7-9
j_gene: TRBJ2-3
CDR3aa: ASSQATAGGPSTQY

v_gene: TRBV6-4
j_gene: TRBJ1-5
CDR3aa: ASSERELRNQPQH

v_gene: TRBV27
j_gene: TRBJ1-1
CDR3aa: ASSLSARTEAF

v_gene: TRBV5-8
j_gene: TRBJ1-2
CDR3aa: ASSLTGTDYGYT

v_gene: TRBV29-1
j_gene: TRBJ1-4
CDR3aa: SVETAAHDLATNEKLF

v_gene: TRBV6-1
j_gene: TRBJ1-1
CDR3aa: ASSHRDPNEAF

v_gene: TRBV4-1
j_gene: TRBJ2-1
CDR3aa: ASSQAGGLAGGYEQF

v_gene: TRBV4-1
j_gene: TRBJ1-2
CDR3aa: ASSRRTGTDGYT

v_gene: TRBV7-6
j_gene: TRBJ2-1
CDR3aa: ASSLVEPGAYNEQF

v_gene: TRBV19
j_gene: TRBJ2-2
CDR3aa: ASSKGRLRDTGELF

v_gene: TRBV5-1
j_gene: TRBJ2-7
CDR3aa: ASSLGLSEGEQY

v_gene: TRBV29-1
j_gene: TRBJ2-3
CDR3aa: SVDFAYTDTQY

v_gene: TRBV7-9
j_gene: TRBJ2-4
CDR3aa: ASSLALGKNIQY

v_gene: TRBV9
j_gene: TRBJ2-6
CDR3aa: ASSLTANVLT

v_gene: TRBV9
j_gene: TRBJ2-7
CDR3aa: ASSTRLGEQY

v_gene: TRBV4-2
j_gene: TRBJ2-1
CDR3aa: ASSQEGAGASYNEQF

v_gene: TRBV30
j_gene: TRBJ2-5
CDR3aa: AWSLETQY

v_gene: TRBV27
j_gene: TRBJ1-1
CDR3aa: ASSLRGGNTEAF

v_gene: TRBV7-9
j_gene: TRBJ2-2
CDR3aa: ASSLASGTTGELF

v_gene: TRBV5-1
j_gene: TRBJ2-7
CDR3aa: ASSHTGTNYEQY

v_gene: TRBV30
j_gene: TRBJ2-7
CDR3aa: AWSRSSYEQY

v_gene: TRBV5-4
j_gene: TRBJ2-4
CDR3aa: ASSLAQGGAKNIQY

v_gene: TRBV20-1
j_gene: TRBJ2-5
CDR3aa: SAPYSGPQY

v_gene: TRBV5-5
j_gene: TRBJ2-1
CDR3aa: ASSLEDTTYFSSYNEQF

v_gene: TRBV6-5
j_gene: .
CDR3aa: ASSYGRTRGYEQY

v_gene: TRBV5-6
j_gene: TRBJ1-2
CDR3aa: ASSLGGIPDGYT

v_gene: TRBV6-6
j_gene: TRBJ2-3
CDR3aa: ASSYSMALGDTQY

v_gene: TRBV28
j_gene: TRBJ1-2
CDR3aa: ASSPGTGRGVMGYT

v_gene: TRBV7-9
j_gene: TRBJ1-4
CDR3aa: ATSMGTNEKLF

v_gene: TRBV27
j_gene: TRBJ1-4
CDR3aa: ASSWTASLATNEKLF

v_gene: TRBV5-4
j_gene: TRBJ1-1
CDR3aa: AGNRGGEAF

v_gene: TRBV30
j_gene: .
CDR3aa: AWARQYEQY

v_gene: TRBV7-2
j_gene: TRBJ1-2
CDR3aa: ASSLAPSAGNT

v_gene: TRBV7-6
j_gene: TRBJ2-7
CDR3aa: ASSTGLVGLEQY

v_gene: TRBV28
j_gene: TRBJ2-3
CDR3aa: ASSALAGGSQY

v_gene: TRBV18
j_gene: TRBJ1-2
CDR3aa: ASSPGTAPSNYGYT

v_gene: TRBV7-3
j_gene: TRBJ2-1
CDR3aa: ASSSPGLAGGPSYNEQF

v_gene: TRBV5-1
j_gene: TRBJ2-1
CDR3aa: ASSTSGTSGNEQF

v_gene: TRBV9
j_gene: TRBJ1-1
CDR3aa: ASSVGTGGTEAF

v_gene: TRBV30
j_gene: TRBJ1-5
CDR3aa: AWSGGGNQPQH

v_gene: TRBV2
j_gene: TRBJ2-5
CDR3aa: AGGTKRLETQY

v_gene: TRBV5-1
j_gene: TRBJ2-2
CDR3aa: ASSSGQNTGELF

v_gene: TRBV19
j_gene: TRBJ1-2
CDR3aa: ASISLSGDYGYT

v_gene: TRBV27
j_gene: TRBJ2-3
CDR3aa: ASSLSSPFTDTQY